This T cell receptor (beta chain) appears in the sequencing data of a study of identical twins. Findings and limits, study-wide: Out-of-frame TCR alpha sharing observed in monozygotic twins exceeded model estimates.

The cDNA had a unique molecular identifier and a template-switch universal primer site. Each CDR3 protein gets one entry after TCRdb re-called the 5' RACE reads with MiXCR. The data show about 470,000 distinct CDR3 sequences, 20% to 30% seen once. This clonotype was detected a few times. The target antigen is unknown. In addition, the sample was reused for a study of T cells expressing NK-cell markers. This second report adds: Also leading the CD3+CD56-NKG2C+ fraction in several donors were these clonotypes. Expanded NKG2C+ T cell clones were not confirmed as HCMV-specific.

What was sequenced was CD4+ T cells sorted from blood. This clonotype originated in a woman in her late teens or twenties in good health.

CDR3 sequence: CASSLAGRYYGYTF. The CDR3 region has the DNA TGTGCCAGCAGCTTGGCTGGGCGCTACTATGGCTACACCTTC. V and J are TRBV5-5 and TRBJ1-2, with no clear D. Germline CDR1 reads SGHKS; CDR2 reads YYEKEE (reference sequence). Trimming left V 0 bases short and J 3 bases short, with 9 bases between. The CDR3 is 14 amino acids.